The 9 T cell receptor beta chains given below trace back to one sample, sequenced in a study of T-cell memory formation after mild COVID-19. TCRdb re-derived calls from the 5' RACE reads in MiXCR, one entry per CDR3 protein. The data contain hundreds of thousands of distinct CDR3 sequences, about a sixth of them singletons. Sequences were obtained from PBMCs or a T cell subset sorted from them (not recorded which). The receptors shown here come from a man between 18 and 29 years old who had mild COVID-19 (a few samples of this study predate the infection). Cell type and time point are not known.

This clonotype has ten or more counts. Here the CDR3 reads CASRGDFSTDTQYF. The CDR3 bases are TGCGCCAGCCGTGGGGACTTTAGCACAGATACGCAGTATTTT. The chain employs TRBV5-1 and TRBJ2-3; the D gene is possibly TRBD2 (6 bases). This CDR3 comprises 14 residues. The germline V gene encodes CDR1 SGHRS and CDR2 YFSETQ. Trimming removed 7 bases at V and 0 bases at J, with 12 bases between. Looking up the rest from reference TRBV5-1 and TRBJ2-3 gives the full variable domain: KAGVTQTPRYLIKTRGQQVTLSCSPISGHRSVSWYQQTPGQGLQFLFEYFSETQRNKGNFPGRFSGRQFSNSRSEMNVSTLELGDSALYLCASRGDFSTDTQYFGPGTRLTVL.

The DNA for the CDR3 is TGCGCCAGCAGCTTGGCGTTGCAGGGAGGGACTGAAGCTTTCTTT. It translates to CASSLALQGGTEAFF. This sequence joins TRBV5-1 and TRBJ1-1; TRBD1 might be the D (5 bases). Germline-derived CDR1 and CDR2 are SGHRS and YFSETQ. The CDR3 runs 15 residues. The ends were cut back, 0 bases at V and 5 bases at J, with 14 bases in the middle. The whole variable domain, remainder taken from reference TRBV5-1 and TRBJ1-1, is KAGVTQTPRYLIKTRGQQVTLSCSPISGHRSVSWYQQTPGQGLQFLFEYFSETQRNKGNFPGRFSGRQFSNSRSEMNVSTLELGDSALYLCASSLALQGGTEAFFGQGTRLTVV.

The CDR3 bases are TGTGCCAGCACCTCCGGGACAGGGAGCTACAATGAGCAGTTCTTC. It encodes CASTSGTGSYNEQFF. This chain joins TRBV27 and TRBJ2-1, with 9 positions matching TRBD1. Germline values: CDR1 MNHEY, CDR2 SMNVEV (reference sequence). The CDR3 loop spans 15 amino acids. V lost 7 bases to trimming and J lost 3 bases; unmatched junction nucleotides: 7.

The rearrangement uses TRBV7-8 and TRBJ1-4; D uncertain. Trimming cost V 4 bases and J 0 bases, with 15 bases left between them. The length of the CDR3 is 17 residues. Per germline, CDR1 SGHVS and CDR2 FQNEAQ. CDR3 loop: CASSSTRTATTNEKLFF. The CDR3 DNA reads TGTGCCAGCAGCTCCACGCGGACCGCTACAACTAATGAAAAACTGTTTTTT. Together with reference TRBV7-8 and TRBJ1-4, the CDR3 gives the full variable domain: GAGVSQSPRYKVAKRGQDVALRCDPISGHVSLFWYQQALGQGPEFLTYFQNEAQLDKSGLPSDRFFAERPEGSVSTLKIQRTQQEDSAVYLCASSSTRTATTNEKLFFGSGTQLSVL.

The chain joins TRBV29-1 to TRBJ2-3; no clear D gene. Germline CDR1 is SQVTM and CDR2 is ANQGSEA. This CDR3 region has 14 residues. V was shortened by 7 bases and J by 1 base, with 15 bases between the two germline ends. The chain's CDR3 is CSADSGQGTDTQYF. DNA of the CDR3: TGCAGCGCCGACTCCGGGCAAGGCACAGATACGCAGTATTTT.

This clonotype has only a few counts. The chain carries TRBV4-1 and TRBJ2-5; 11 bases map to TRBD2. Trimming at V came to 0 bases and at J to 4 bases, leaving 4 bases not matched to a gene. The germline CDR1 and CDR2 sequences are MGHRA and YSYEKL. This CDR3 contains 16 residues. The CDR3 spells CASSQDLLAGGETQYF. DNA of the CDR3: TGCGCCAGCAGCCAAGATCTGCTAGCGGGGGGAGAGACCCAGTACTTC.

V usage is TRBV4-1 and J usage is TRBJ2-5; D is perhaps TRBD1 or TRBD2 (6 bases each). Germline V lookup: CDR1 MGHRA, CDR2 YSYEKL. The V gene lost 1 base and the J gene lost 5 bases, with 11 bases spanning the gap. The CDR3 sequence is 14 residues long. This CDR3 is CASSQVGAGETQYF. The CDR3 DNA reads TGCGCCAGCAGCCAAGTGGGGGCGGGGGAGACCCAGTACTTC.

This clonotype was detected ten times or more. The chain recombines TRBV5-1 with TRBJ2-6; D gene uncertain. Deletions cut 1 base from V and 2 bases from J, with 4 bases between. Germline V gene sequence: CDR1 SGHRS, CDR2 YFSETQ. CDR3 length: 14 amino acids. CDR3 loop: CASSLRTGANVLTF. The CDR3 DNA reads as TGCGCCAGCAGCTTGAGGACTGGGGCCAACGTCCTGACTTTC.

The chain uses TRBV6-5 and TRBJ2-3; 9 bases agree with TRBD2. J was trimmed by 2 bases and V by 4 bases; bases with no gene match: 7. Germline CDR1 is MNHEY and CDR2 is SVGAGI. The CDR3 covers 16 residues. CDR3 loop: CASSFQAGGPTDTQYF. CDR3 sequence (DNA): TGTGCCAGCAGTTTCCAAGCGGGGGGCCCCACAGATACGCAGTATTTT.